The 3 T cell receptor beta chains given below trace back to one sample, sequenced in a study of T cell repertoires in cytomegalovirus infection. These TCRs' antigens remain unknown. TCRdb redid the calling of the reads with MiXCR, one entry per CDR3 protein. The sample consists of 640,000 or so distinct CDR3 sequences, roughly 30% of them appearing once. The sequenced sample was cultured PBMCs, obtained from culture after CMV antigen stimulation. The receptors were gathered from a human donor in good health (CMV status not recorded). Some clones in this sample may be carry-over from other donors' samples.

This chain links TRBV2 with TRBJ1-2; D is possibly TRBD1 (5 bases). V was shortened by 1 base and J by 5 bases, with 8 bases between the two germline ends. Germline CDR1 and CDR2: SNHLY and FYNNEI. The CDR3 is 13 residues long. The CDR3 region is CASSEETAYGYTF. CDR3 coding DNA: TGTGCCAGCAGTGAAGAGACAGCTTATGGCTACACCTTC.

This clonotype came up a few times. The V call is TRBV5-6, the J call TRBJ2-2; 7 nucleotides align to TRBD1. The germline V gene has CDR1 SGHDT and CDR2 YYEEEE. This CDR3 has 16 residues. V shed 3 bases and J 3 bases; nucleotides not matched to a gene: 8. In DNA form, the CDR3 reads TGTGCCAGCAGCTCTCCCAGTACAGGGGACACCGGGGAGCTGTTTTTT. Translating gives CASSSPSTGDTGELFF.

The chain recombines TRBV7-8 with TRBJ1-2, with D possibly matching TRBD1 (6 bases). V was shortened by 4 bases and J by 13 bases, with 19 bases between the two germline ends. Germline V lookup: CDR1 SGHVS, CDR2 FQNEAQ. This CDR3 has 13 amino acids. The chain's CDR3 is CASSSIPQRGSTF. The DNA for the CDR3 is TGTGCCAGCAGCTCCATCCCGCAGAGGGGGTCCACCTTC.